The entry below gives a single TCR beta chain sequence along with its context. Its antigen is undetermined. This record belongs to a study of CD8 T cells in Susac syndrome. Overall study results and limits: A relatively small number of individuals underwent TCR sequencing and HLA analysis.

Reverse transcription of about 0.45 to 1 ug RNA was performed with random hexamers. TCRdb itself ran the immunoSEQ multiplex PCR reads through MiXCR, one entry per CDR3 protein. Of under 200,000 distinct CDR3 sequences in the sample, under 95% were seen once. CD8+ and CD4+ T cells from blood underwent TCR beta sequencing, which was carried out in a high-throughput format. Negative isolation was applied to CD8+ and CD4+ T cells, and FACS enrichment was applied to TEMRA cells. The germline V gene has CDR1 KGHSH and CDR2 LQKENI. Trimming left V 8 bases short and J 7 bases short, with 17 bases between. The CDR3 length is 13 residues.

V gene TRBV18 combines with J gene TRBJ1-2; D gene uncertain. The sample consisted of CD4+ T cells from PBMCs. This clonotype was sampled from a human donor in good health. This CDR3 is CASPLGEGIGYTF. In DNA, the CDR3 is TGTGCCAGCCCCCTCGGGGAGGGCATTGGCTACACCTTC.